One sample yielded the 14 T cell receptor beta chains listed below, sequenced in a study of T cells in Graves' hyperthyroidism and ophthalmopathy. There were TCR beta CDR3 regions amplified from RNA transcripts. An initial round of RT-PCR targeting the TCR CDR3 relied on the HTBI primer set. TCRdb re-called the multiplex PCR reads through MiXCR, storing one row per CDR3 protein. This table has 250,000 to 300,000 distinct CDR3 sequences, around 20% appearing once. The sequencing input was blood. Every receptor here comes from a man aged 45-65 years with Graves' ophthalmopathy.

The V call is TRBV3-1, the J call TRBJ1-5; 10 bases align to TRBD1. The CDR3 totals 16 residues. In germline, CDR1 is LGHDT, CDR2 YNNKEL (reference sequence). V dropped 3 bases and J dropped 8; count of bases not matched to a gene: 10. For the CDR3, the DNA is TGTGCCAGCAGCCAGACGGGACAGGGGTTTCGGGAGCCCCAGCATTTT. Protein sequence: CASSQTGQGFREPQHF.

This clonotype was detected only a few times. This chain uses TRBV30 with TRBJ2-7; 7 bases are shared with TRBD2. The CDR3 is made up of 19 amino acids. Germline CDR1 reads GTSNPN; CDR2 reads SVGIG (reference sequence). J gave up 3 bases and V 2 bases, and 22 bases lay outside the gene matches. The CDR3 sequence is CAWSFGTVGGGTLGYEQYF. CDR3 in DNA: TGTGCCTGGAGTTTCGGGACCGTGGGGGGGGGTACTTTGGGCTACGAGCAGTACTTC.

This clonotype occurred many times. V gene TRBV30 combines with J gene TRBJ2-1; 8 bases line up with TRBD2. V gave up 4 bases and J gave up 6 bases; unmatched junction bases: 8. This CDR3 comprises 14 residues. CDR1 and CDR2 (germline): GTSNPN, SVGIG (reference sequence). For the CDR3, the DNA is TGTGCCTGGAAATGGGCTAGCGGGTCCAATGAGCAGTTCTTC. Its protein is CAWKWASGSNEQFF.

In its sample, this clonotype was seen many times. The V and J genes are TRBV28 and TRBJ2-7, with no clear D. The ends were cut back, 6 bases at V and 1 base at J, with 13 bases in the middle. CDR1 MDHEN and CDR2 SYDVKM come from the germline V gene. This CDR3 has 14 residues. CDR3: CASSLTTFSYEQYF. The CDR3 bases are TGTGCCAGCAGCTTAACCACCTTTTCCTACGAGCAGTACTTC. The variable domain in full, with the rest retrieved from reference TRBV28 and TRBJ2-7, is DVKVTQSSRYLVKRTGEKVFLECVQDMDHENMFWYRQDPGLGLRLIYFSYDVKMKEKGDIPEGYSVSREKKERFSLILESASTNQTSMYLCASSLTTFSYEQYFGPGTRLTVT.

This clonotype appeared a few times. The chain uses TRBV11-2 and TRBJ1-2; 9 bases align to TRBD1. The germline V gene encodes CDR1 SGHAT and CDR2 FQNNGV. The CDR3 spans 15 residues. J lost 6 bases, V lost 2 bases, and 7 bases had no gene match. CDR3 coding DNA: TGTGCCAGCAGCTTACATATACAGGGGGCTAATGGCTACACCTTC. Translating gives CASSLHIQGANGYTF.

The chain uses TRBV7-2 and TRBJ2-3; D is unresolved. The ends were cut back, 5 bases at V and 0 bases at J, with 9 bases in the middle. The CDR3 totals 14 residues. Germline V gene data show CDR1 as SGHTA and CDR2 as FQGNSA. CDR3 amino acids: CASSLNPSTDTQYF. In DNA, the CDR3 is TGTGCCAGCAGCCTCAATCCGAGCACAGATACGCAGTATTTT.

This clonotype was detected a few times. This sequence joins TRBV5-1 and TRBJ2-3, with 12 bases lining up with TRBD2. With 0 bases clipped from V and 6 bases from J, the junction kept 2 bases outside the gene matches. The CDR3 has 15 residues. CDR1 is SGHRS and CDR2 is YFSETQ in the germline V gene. DNA of the CDR3: TGCGCCAGCAGCTTGGTTCTAGCGGGAGGGGATACGCAGTATTTT. Its translation is CASSLVLAGGDTQYF.

The chain combines TRBV7-8 with TRBJ2-3, with a possible D match to TRBD2 (5 bases). Trimming removed 3 bases at V and 2 bases at J, with 9 bases between. The CDR3 length is 14 residues. Germline values: CDR1 SGHVS, CDR2 FQNEAQ. This CDR3 is CASSFAGYTDTQYF. DNA for the CDR3: TGTGCCAGCAGCTTTGCGGGCTACACAGATACGCAGTATTTT.

This clonotype has just a few counts. V and J are TRBV12-3 or TRBV12-4 and TRBJ1-2, with 7 bases matching TRBD1. J lost 4 bases, V lost 7 bases, and 9 bases had no gene match. The CDR3 has 14 amino acids. CDR3 DNA: TGTGCCAGCAACGCCGGGACAGCTCTCTATGGCTACACCTTC. This translates into CASNAGTALYGYTF.

This clonotype was found many times. The chain combines TRBV5-1 with TRBJ1-1; the D is unclear. The CDR3 spans 14 residues. V gave up 7 bases and J gave up 3 bases, with 16 bases separating them. Per germline, CDR1 SGHRS and CDR2 YFSETQ. CDR3 nucleotides: TGCGCCAGCGAAGTGGGTACCCAGGACACTGAAGCTTTCTTT. Translating gives CASEVGTQDTEAFF.

As concerns this clonotype: A much larger clone lies one base from this, so it may be a read error. The chain links TRBV20-1 to TRBJ2-1; 10 bases match TRBD2. The CDR3 is made up of 15 amino acids. Losses at the gene ends were 5 bases for V and 10 bases for J; bases not matched to a gene: 14. Germline CDR1 and CDR2: DFQATT and SNEGSKA (reference sequence). CDR3 sequence: CSAQTPSSGRYEQFF. CDR3 coding DNA: TGCAGTGCTCAGACCCCTAGTAGCGGGAGGTACGAGCAGTTCTTC.

Many counts were recorded for this clonotype. The J gene is TRBJ1-1, the V gene TRBV24-1; no reliable D call. V dropped 4 bases and J dropped 2 bases, with 16 bases sitting between them. The length of the CDR3 is 16 residues. Germline CDR1 is KGHDR and CDR2 is SFDVKD. CDR3 sequence reads: CATSELPNESNTEAFF. In DNA, the CDR3 is TGTGCCACCAGTGAGCTCCCGAACGAGAGCAACACTGAAGCTTTCTTT.

J is TRBJ2-3 and V is TRBV3-1, with D tentatively TRBD2 (6 bases). This CDR3 spans 14 amino acids. Germline V gives CDR1 LGHDT, CDR2 YNNKEL (reference sequence). V lost 4 bases and J lost 2, with 10 bases in between. The CDR3 DNA follows: TGTGCCAGCAGCCTCGGGACTTACACAGATACGCAGTATTTT. Protein: CASSLGTYTDTQYF.

This clonotype was seen at least ten times. In DNA, the CDR3 is TGCAGTGCTACTAGGACAGCCACCTCCTACGAGCAGTACTTC. It yields the protein CSATRTATSYEQYF. V is TRBV20-1 and J is TRBJ2-7, with a possible D match to TRBD1 (6 bases). CDR1 DFQATT and CDR2 SNEGSKA come from the germline V gene (reference sequence). There are 14 residues in the CDR3. V was cut by 4 bases and J by 0 bases, with 13 bases left in between.